This T cell receptor (beta chain) comes out of a study of T cell responses to AZD1222 COVID-19 vaccine. Whole-study findings and limits: Clonal diversity was possibly underestimated, and white British individuals and females predominated among donors.

The method was immunoSEQ multiplex PCR; TCRdb's version includes in-frame clones alone and lacks a portion of them. Found here are 99,000 or so clones, approximately 88% of them singletons; the top ten hold about 8.7%. The CDR3 spans 17 residues. Germline trimming cut 3 bases from V and 6 bases from J; bases unmatched to any gene: 11. The germline V gene encodes CDR1 LGHNA and CDR2 YNFKEQ. As to this clone: Its antigen is unknown.

The source was peripheral blood, collected on day 0 of AZD1222 vaccination. This TCR was sampled from an adult in good health. This sequence joins TRBV4-2 and TRBJ2-2, with TRBD2 matching over 9 bases. The CDR3: CASSQPTGTSNPGELFF. CDR3 DNA sequence: TGTGCCAGCAGCCAGCCCACCGGGACTAGCAATCCCGGGGAGCTGTTTTTT.